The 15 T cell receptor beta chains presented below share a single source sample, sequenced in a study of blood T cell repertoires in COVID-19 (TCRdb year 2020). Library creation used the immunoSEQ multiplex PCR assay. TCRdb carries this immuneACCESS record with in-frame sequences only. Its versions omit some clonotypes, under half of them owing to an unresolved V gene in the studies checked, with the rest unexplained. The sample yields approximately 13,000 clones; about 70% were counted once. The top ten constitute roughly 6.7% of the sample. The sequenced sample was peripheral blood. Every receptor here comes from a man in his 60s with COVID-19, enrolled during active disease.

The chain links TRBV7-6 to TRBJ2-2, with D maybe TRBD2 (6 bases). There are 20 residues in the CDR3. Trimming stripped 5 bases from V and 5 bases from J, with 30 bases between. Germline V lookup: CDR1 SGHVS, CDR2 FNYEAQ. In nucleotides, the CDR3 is TGTGCCAGCAGCCCGTGGGGCGGGGCCGGGGACGTATCCTCGACCGGGGAGCTGTTTTTT. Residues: CASSPWGGAGDVSSTGELFF.

Written as DNA, the CDR3 is TGTGCCAGCAGTTACCCCGGACAGAACACTGAAGCTTTCTTT. It yields the protein CASSYPGQNTEAFF. This sequence joins TRBV6-5 and TRBJ1-1, with TRBD1 as a possible D gene (5 bases). CDR3 length: 14 residues. From germline, CDR1 is MNHEY and CDR2 SVGAGI. Trimming left V 2 bases short and J 1 base short, with 8 bases between.

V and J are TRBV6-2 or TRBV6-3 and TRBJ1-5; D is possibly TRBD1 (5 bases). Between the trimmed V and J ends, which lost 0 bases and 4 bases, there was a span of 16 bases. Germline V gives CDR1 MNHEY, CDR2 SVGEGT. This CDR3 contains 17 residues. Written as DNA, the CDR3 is TGTGCCAGCAGTTACTCTAGGAGGAGGGGCTTTAATCAGCCCCAGCATTTT. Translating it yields CASSYSRRRGFNQPQHF.

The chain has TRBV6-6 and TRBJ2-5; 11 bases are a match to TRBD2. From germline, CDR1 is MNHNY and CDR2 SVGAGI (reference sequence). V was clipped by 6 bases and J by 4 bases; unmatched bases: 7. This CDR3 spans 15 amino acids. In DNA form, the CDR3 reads TGTGCCAGCAGCCCTAGCGGGGGGCCGGGAGAGACCCAGTACTTC. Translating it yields CASSPSGGPGETQYF.

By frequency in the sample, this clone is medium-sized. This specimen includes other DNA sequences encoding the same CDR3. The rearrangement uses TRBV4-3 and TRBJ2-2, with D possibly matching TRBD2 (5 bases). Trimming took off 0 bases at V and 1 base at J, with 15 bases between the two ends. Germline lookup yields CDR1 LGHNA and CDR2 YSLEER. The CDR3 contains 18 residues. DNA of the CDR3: TGCGCCAGCAGCCAAGAAAAGTTAGCGCCCTTGAACACCGGGGAGCTGTTTTTT. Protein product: CASSQEKLAPLNTGELFF.

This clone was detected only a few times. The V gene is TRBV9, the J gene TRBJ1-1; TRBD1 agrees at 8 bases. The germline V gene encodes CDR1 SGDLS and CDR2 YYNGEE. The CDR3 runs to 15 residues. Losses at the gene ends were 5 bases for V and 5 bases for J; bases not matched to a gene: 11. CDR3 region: CASSGQGRRGTEAFF. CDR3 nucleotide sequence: TGTGCCAGCAGTGGACAGGGAAGAAGAGGTACTGAAGCTTTCTTT.

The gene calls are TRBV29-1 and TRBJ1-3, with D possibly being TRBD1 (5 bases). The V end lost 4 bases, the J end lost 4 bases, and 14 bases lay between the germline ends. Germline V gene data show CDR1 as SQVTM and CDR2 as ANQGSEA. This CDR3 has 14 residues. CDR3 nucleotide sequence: TGCAGCGTTGGGCTCCCGGGGGACGGAAACACCATATATTTT. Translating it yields CSVGLPGDGNTIYF. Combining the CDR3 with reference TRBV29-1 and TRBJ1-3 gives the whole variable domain SAVISQKPSRDICQRGTSLTIQCQVDSQVTMMFWYRQQPGQSLTLIATANQGSEATYESGFVIDKFPISRPNLTFSTLTVSNMSPEDSSIYLCSVGLPGDGNTIYFGEGSWLTVV.

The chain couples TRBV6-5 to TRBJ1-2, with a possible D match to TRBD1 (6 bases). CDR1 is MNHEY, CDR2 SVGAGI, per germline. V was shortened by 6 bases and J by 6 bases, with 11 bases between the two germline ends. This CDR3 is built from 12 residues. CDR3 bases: TGTGCCAGCAGCCCGGCAGGGGATGGCTACACCTTC. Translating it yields CASSPAGDGYTF.

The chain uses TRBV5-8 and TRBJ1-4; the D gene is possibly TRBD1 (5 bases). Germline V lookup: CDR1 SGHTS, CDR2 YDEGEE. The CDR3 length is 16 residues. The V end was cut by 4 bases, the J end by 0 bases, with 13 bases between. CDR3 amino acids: CASSREGRATNEKLFF. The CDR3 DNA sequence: TGTGCCAGCAGCAGGGAGGGGAGGGCAACTAATGAAAAACTGTTTTTT.

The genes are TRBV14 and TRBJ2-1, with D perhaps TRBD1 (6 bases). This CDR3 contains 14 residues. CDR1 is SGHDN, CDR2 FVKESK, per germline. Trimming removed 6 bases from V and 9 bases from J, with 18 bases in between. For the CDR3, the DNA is TGTGCCAGCAGAGCCAAGGGGGTAGCTTTTGAGCAGTTCTTC. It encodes CASRAKGVAFEQFF.

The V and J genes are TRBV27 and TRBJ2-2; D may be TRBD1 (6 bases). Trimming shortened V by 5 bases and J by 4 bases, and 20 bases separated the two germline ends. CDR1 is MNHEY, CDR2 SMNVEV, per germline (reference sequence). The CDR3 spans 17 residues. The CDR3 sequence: CASSRHGDKPPTGELFF. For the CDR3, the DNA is TGTGCCAGCAGTCGCCATGGGGACAAACCGCCCACCGGGGAGCTGTTTTTT.

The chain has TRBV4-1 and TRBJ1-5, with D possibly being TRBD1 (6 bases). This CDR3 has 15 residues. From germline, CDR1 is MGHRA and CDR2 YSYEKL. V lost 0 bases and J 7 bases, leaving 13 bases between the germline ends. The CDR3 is CASSQDPGGRQPQHF. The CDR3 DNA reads TGCGCCAGCAGCCAAGATCCGGGGGGCAGGCAGCCCCAGCATTTT.

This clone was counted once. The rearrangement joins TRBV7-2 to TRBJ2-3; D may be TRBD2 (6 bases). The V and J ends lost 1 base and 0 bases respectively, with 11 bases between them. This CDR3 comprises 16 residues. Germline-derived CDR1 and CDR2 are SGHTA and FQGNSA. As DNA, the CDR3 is TGTGCCAGCAGCTTAGTCGGGACTCCTAGCACAGATACGCAGTATTTT. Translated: CASSLVGTPSTDTQYF.

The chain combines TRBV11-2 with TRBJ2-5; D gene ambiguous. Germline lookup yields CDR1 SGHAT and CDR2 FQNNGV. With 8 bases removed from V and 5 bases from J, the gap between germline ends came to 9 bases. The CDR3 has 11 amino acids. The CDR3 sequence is CASQNAETQYF. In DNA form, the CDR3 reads TGTGCCAGCCAAAATGCGGAGACCCAGTACTTC.

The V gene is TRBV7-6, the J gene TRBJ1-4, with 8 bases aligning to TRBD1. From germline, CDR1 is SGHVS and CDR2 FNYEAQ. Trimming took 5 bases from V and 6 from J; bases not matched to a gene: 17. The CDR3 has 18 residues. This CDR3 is CASSPRNSGGFMYEKLFF. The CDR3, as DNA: TGTGCCAGCAGCCCAAGAAATTCAGGGGGCTTTATGTATGAAAAACTGTTTTTT. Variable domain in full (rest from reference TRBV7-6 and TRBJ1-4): GAGVSQSPRYKVTKRGQDVALRCDPISGHVSLYWYRQALGQGPEFLTYFNYEAQQDKSGLPNDRFSAERPEGSISTLTIQRTEQRDSAMYRCASSPRNSGGFMYEKLFFGSGTQLSVL.